Detailed here is one T cell receptor (beta chain). The CDR3 sequence is 12 residues long. Germline CDR1 is MNHNY and CDR2 is SVGAGI (reference sequence). Trimming stripped 0 bases from V and 11 bases from J, with 10 bases between. Profiled with immunoSEQ multiplex PCR; TCRdb holds only in-frame clones, not every one. The sample yields some 7,000 clones, 60% to 80% seen once. This record comes from a study of high-grade serous ovarian cancer treatment subgroups. The tumor samples were collected prior to definitive surgery or chemotherapy. Specimen: tumor tissue. The clonotype originates from a human donor with high-grade serous ovarian cancer. The chain is built from TRBV6-6 and TRBJ2-5; D ambiguous. DNA for the CDR3: TGTGCCAGCAGTTACTCCATCGCGGAGCAGTACTTC. Its protein product is CASSYSIAEQYF.